This note documents a single T cell receptor (beta chain) sequence. Its recognized antigen is unknown. No quality values exist for individual bases; no much larger clone is one base distant. Samples from volunteer blood donors who had recovered from COVID-19 were contributed by a second Seattle source. Collaborating institutions collected whole blood in K2EDTA tubes following their own protocols. For TCRbeta analysis, collaborators shipped samples in one of three forms: frozen whole blood, isolated PBMCs, or DNA extracted from either of those sample types. The sample is drawn from a study of blood T cell repertoires in COVID-19 (dated by TCRdb to the early 2020s). In the study overall: Collaborator samples came from the United States, Italy and Spain and covered acute and convalescent phases of COVID-19. The material from the prospective study consisted of cDNA or gDNA derived from T cells, B-cell-depleted T cells, or PBMCs. Nearly every sample came with metadata listing a de-identified subject ID, COVID-19 status, age in years and sex. The repertoires were released in a freely available public database intended as a resource for research on the immune response to SARS-CoV-2. Where available, HLA class I and class II types were taken from metadata supplied by the sample provider and were not determined by assay-based typing. Subjects who had been exposed to COVID-19, were actively infected with it, or had recovered from it provided the deeply sampled blood TCRbeta repertoires that made up the dataset. Samples were obtained from the ongoing ImmuneRACE study (first 160 participants) and from some 1,200 subjects provided by 6 global collaborators.

V is cut by 3 bases and J by 7 bases, and the space between the germline ends is 3 bases. Via the germline V gene, CDR1 is SNHLY and CDR2 FYNNEI. Including the terminal cysteine and phenylalanine, the CDR3 comprises 10 residues. The DNA shown is the 30-base CDR3, in frame from base 1. Points the paper makes about the study in general: The quantity of clinical and demographic metadata differed by source and by participant and was supplied without curation.

TCRbeta CDR3 regions were amplified from genomic DNA using the immunoSEQ Assay, a bias-controlled multiplex PCR. Under the source paper's analysis protocol: Within the assay, amplification of reference gene primers was used to estimate how many nucleated cells each sample contained. Sequence reads were collapsed and filtered to measure the absolute abundance of every unique TCRbeta CDR3 rearrangement. For each sample, productive Simpson clonality was calculated as the square root of Simpson's diversity index across productive rearrangements. TCRdb limited this immuneACCESS table to in-frame rearrangements with V and J called. A share of clones is missing; checked studies link under half to unresolved V genes, and the rest is unexplained. D and trimming come from the DNA, and the V and J calls and clone size come from that table. Here the sample has fewer than 200,000 clones; 70% to 90% occur a single time. The ten most abundant clones make up about 1.2% of the sample.

The clonotype originates from a man between 60 and 75 years old who had recovered from COVID-19. Sequencing input: peripheral blood. The chain is assembled from TRBV2 and TRBJ1-1; no D segment can be confidently identified. The DNA sequence follows: TGTGCCAGCAGTGATTATGAAGCTTTCTTT. Its amino acids are CASSDYEAFF.